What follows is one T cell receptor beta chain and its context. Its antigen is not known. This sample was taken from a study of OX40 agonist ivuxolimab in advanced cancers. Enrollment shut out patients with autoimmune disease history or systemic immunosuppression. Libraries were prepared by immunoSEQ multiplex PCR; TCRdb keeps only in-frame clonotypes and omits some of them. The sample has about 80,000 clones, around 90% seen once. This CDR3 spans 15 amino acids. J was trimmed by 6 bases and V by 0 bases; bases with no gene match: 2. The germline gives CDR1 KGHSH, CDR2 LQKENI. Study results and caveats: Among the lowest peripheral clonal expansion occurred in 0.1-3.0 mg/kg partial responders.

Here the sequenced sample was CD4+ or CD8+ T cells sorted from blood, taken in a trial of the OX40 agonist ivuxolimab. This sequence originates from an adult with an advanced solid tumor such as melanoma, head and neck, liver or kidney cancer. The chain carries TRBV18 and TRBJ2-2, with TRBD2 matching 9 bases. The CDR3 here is CASSPPAGGPGELFF. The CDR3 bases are TGTGCCAGCTCACCACCGGCGGGAGGGCCCGGGGAGCTGTTTTTT.